The present TCR beta chain was sequenced within a study of tumor-infiltrating lymphocytes in primary liver carcinoma. Across the whole study: The patients comprised men and women between the ages of 30 and 69 years.

CDR1 is GTSNPN, CDR2 SVGIG, per germline (reference sequence). This CDR3 has 13 amino acids. V was shortened by 2 bases and J by 1 base, with 8 bases between the two germline ends. Taking roughly 20-34 mg of unsorted bulk tissue, the authors co-extracted RNA and DNA. This clonotype was seen only a few times. A much larger clone lies one base from this, so it may be a read error. A primer in the constant region served to generate TCR beta cDNA from 500 ng of total RNA. Slightly modified ARM-PCR, run as three nested multiplex PCR rounds, produced the TCR beta libraries. Researchers ran the first two PCR rounds for approximately 10 cycles each with TRBV1-TRBV30 forward primers and a C-beta reverse primer. In TCRdb, the multiplex PCR reads were re-called with MiXCR into one record per CDR3 protein. The table lists more than 85,000 distinct CDR3 sequences, roughly 85% of them singletons.

J is TRBJ1-1 and V is TRBV30; D uncertain. The sample comprised liver tumor tissue from sampling region 3. Subset here: tumor region T3, left-lateral pole. This sequence was found in a man aged 40-50 years with primary liver carcinoma and hepatitis B virus infection. DNA of the CDR3: TGTGCCTGGAGTCTGATAGCGAACACTGAAGCTTTCTTT. The encoded protein is CAWSLIANTEAFF.